Reported below is one T cell receptor beta chain. Antigen unknown. Duplicate vials of fewer than 160,000 sorted CD8+ T cells per subset supplied the RNA. The data stem from a study of human CD8 memory T cell subsets. Study-wide results and caveats: Similar levels of high diversity, measured as normalized Shannon-Wiener diversity, were found in stem-like memory and precursor exhausted T cells, which was not the case for effector memory cells. There were indications from Chao1 estimates that stem-like memory T cells were more diverse than precursor exhausted T cells.

This CDR3 has 16 amino acids. Germline-derived CDR1 and CDR2 are MGHRA and YSYEKL. The TCR beta sequencing libraries came from UMI-labeled 5' RACE. Per the original methods: Functional CDR3 beta clonotypes numbered 3,000 to 18,000 in each TCR beta library. TCRdb reprocessed the 5' RACE reads and stores each CDR3 protein as one record, lacking DNA. V and J calls and clone size were set by TCRdb, not the authors. This repertoire includes 7,000 to 9,500 distinct CDR3 sequences. Input material: CD8+ T cells from PBMCs. This TCR derives from a human donor in good health. This chain links TRBV4-1 with TRBJ2-3; without DNA, the TCRdb call of TRBD2 cannot be checked. The CDR3 reads CASSQDQRGLTDTQYF.